The 15 T cell receptor beta chains below come from one sample, sequenced in a study of T cells after yellow fever vaccination. Each CDR3 protein is one row after TCRdb ran MiXCR on the 5' RACE reads. The data show about 150,000 distinct CDR3 sequences, just over 6.5% seen once. Material: CD4+ T cells sorted from PBMCs, obtained 10 days after the yellow fever booster vaccination. These receptor sequences come from a man aged 25 to 45 who received the YFV17D yellow fever vaccine.

This clonotype was seen ten or more times. The chain is built from TRBV7-9 and TRBJ1-1; TRBD1 agrees at 9 bases. The germline V gene encodes CDR1 SEHNR and CDR2 FQNEAQ (reference sequence). CDR3 size: 16 residues. The ends lost 5 bases at V and 5 bases at J; junction bases unmatched: 12. CDR3 residues: CASSENPGQGRTEAFF. The CDR3 DNA sequence: TGTGCCAGCAGCGAAAACCCGGGACAGGGAAGGACTGAAGCTTTCTTT.

This clonotype was recorded at least ten times. The chain couples TRBV20-1 to TRBJ2-1, with 7 bases matching TRBD2. The CDR3 has 14 amino acids. Germline assignment: CDR1 DFQATT and CDR2 SNEGSKA (reference sequence). Unmatched junction bases numbered 6, after V lost 4 bases and J lost 3 bases. CDR3 bases: TGCAGTGCTAACCTAGCGGCCCTCTACAATGAGCAGTTCTTC. It codes for CSANLAALYNEQFF.

Comments on this clonotype: This may be a read error, as it is one base from a much larger clone. V gene TRBV18 combines with J gene TRBJ2-7; D is perhaps TRBD1 (5 bases). Germline lookup yields CDR1 KGHSH and CDR2 LQKENI. The CDR3 length is 14 residues. V lost 3 bases and J 3 bases, leaving 12 bases between the germline ends. The CDR3 loop reads CASSPGWQGYEQYF. The DNA for the CDR3 is TGTGCCAGCTCACCGGGTTGGCAGGGCTACGAGCAGTACTTC. The full variable domain, completed using reference TRBV18 and TRBJ2-7, is NAGVMQNPRHLVRRRGQEARLRCSPMKGHSHVYWYRQLPEEGLKFMVYLQKENIIDESGMPKERFSAEFPKEGPSILRIQQVVRGDSAAYFCASSPGWQGYEQYFGPGTRLTVT.

This clonotype has only a few counts. This chain connects TRBV19 to TRBJ2-2; the match to TRBD1 covers 11 bases. This CDR3 is 17 amino acids long. Germline CDR1 is LNHDA and CDR2 is SQIVND (reference sequence). Germline trimming cut 3 bases from V and 4 bases from J; bases unmatched to any gene: 7. This CDR3 reads CASSIRRTGGVTGELFF. The CDR3 region has the DNA TGTGCCAGTAGTATCCGCAGGACAGGGGGCGTCACCGGGGAGCTGTTTTTT.

This clonotype was detected ten times or more. This chain joins TRBV3-1 and TRBJ2-1; D gene unclear. Trimming removed 0 bases at V and 2 bases at J, with 11 bases between. CDR1 is LGHDT, CDR2 YNNKEL, per germline (reference sequence). The CDR3 totals 16 residues. CDR3 nucleotides: TGTGCCAGCAGCCAAGAGGGCAAGGGTACCTACAATGAGCAGTTCTTC. Translating gives CASSQEGKGTYNEQFF.

This clonotype was picked up many times. This rearrangement joins TRBV24-1 to TRBJ2-2; D unclear. The CDR3 spans 12 residues. CDR1 and CDR2 (germline): KGHDR, SFDVKD. V dropped 10 bases and J dropped 1 base, with 6 bases sitting between them. CDR3 sequence: CATQENTGELFF. The CDR3 coding sequence is TGTGCCACTCAGGAGAACACCGGGGAGCTGTTTTTT.

V is TRBV7-9 and J is TRBJ2-2; D not resolved. V dropped 2 bases and J dropped 5 bases, with 9 bases sitting between them. The CDR3 totals 14 residues. Germline V CDR1 and CDR2: SEHNR, FQNEAQ (reference sequence). CDR3 nucleotide sequence: TGTGCCAGCAGCTTACTCTCGGGTACCGGGGAGCTGTTTTTT. Translating it yields CASSLLSGTGELFF.

The chain couples TRBV20-1 to TRBJ2-2, with D possibly matching TRBD1 (6 bases). Trimming shortened V by 3 bases and J by 0 bases, and 20 bases separated the two germline ends. Germline CDR1 DFQATT, CDR2 SNEGSKA (reference sequence). The CDR3 loop spans 18 amino acids. The CDR3 region is CSARPHWGRITNTGELFF. The CDR3 DNA reads as TGCAGTGCTAGGCCCCATTGGGGGCGGATCACGAACACCGGGGAGCTGTTTTTT.

In regard to this clonotype: Given a much more abundant clone one base away, this may be a read error. J is TRBJ2-1 and V is TRBV28, with D perhaps matching TRBD2 (6 bases). Trimming pared 11 bases from V and 7 bases from J, leaving 12 bases between. Germline CDR1 MDHEN, CDR2 SYDVKM. The CDR3 is 11 amino acids. The CDR3 loop reads CASEGMNEQFF. DNA for the CDR3: TGTGCCTCGGAGGGGATGAATGAGCAGTTCTTC.

This clonotype was picked up many times. The genes are TRBV12-3 or TRBV12-4 and TRBJ2-1; 7 bases are a match to TRBD2. The CDR3 totals 16 residues. After removal of 1 base from V and 9 bases from J, the junction contained 12 bases not matched to a gene. CDR3 DNA: TGTGCCAGCAGTTTAGGTTCGGGAGGAGGTGGCATTGAGCAGTTCTTC. Protein: CASSLGSGGGGIEQFF.

Details on this clonotype: A clone one base away is much larger, so this may be a read error. The chain is built from TRBV20-1 and TRBJ2-3; 14 bases match TRBD2. From germline, CDR1 is DFQATT and CDR2 SNEGSKA (reference sequence). There are 16 residues in the CDR3. Trimming cost V 4 bases and J 8 bases; bases outside gene matches: 11. CDR3 nucleotides: TGCAGTGCTACCCCCGGGACTAGCGGGAGTATCGGTACGCAGTATTTT. Amino acids: CSATPGTSGSIGTQYF.

At least ten counts were recorded for this clonotype. The rearrangement links TRBV6-1 to TRBJ2-1; D may be TRBD1 or TRBD2 (5 bases each). The CDR3 sequence is 14 residues long. The V and J ends lost 0 bases and 9 bases respectively, with 12 bases between them. Germline-derived CDR1 and CDR2 are MNHNS and SASEGT. The CDR3: CASSEARGWSEQFF. CDR3 sequence (DNA): TGTGCCAGCAGTGAAGCGAGGGGCTGGAGTGAGCAGTTCTTC.

This clonotype was counted many times. The chain combines TRBV12-3 or TRBV12-4 with TRBJ1-5, with TRBD1 matching over 8 bases. The CDR3 sequence is 15 residues long. V shed 5 bases and J 5 bases; nucleotides not matched to a gene: 8. CDR3 residues: CASSPDRGSYQPQHF. Here the CDR3 DNA reads TGTGCCAGCAGTCCCGACAGGGGATCTTATCAGCCCCAGCATTTT.

The sample holds many counts of this clonotype. The chain combines TRBV9 with TRBJ2-7, with TRBD2 matching 14 bases. This CDR3 spans 16 amino acids. The germline V gene encodes CDR1 SGDLS and CDR2 YYNGEE. V lost 4 bases and J lost 6; bases outside the gene matches: 9. DNA of the CDR3: TGTGCCAGCAGCCCGGGACTAGCGGGAGTTTCTGGCGAGCAGTACTTC. Residues: CASSPGLAGVSGEQYF.

The table lists this clonotype with many counts. The chain is built from TRBV11-2 and TRBJ1-1; a weak D match, TRBD1 (5 bases). The CDR3 contains 14 residues. CDR1 is SGHAT, CDR2 FQNNGV, per germline. V was pared by 5 bases and J by 0 bases, with 10 bases between. CDR3 sequence reads: CASSMGLLNTEAFF. CDR3 DNA: TGTGCCAGCAGCATGGGACTCCTGAACACTGAAGCTTTCTTT.